This T cell receptor (beta chain) was profiled in a study (dated by TCRdb to the mid-2010s). Including the terminal cysteine and phenylalanine, the CDR3 comprises 14 residues. Just CDR3 DNA is preserved here, 42 bases in frame from base 1. V drops 2 bases and J drops 0 bases, leaving 7 bases in between. CDR1 is given as SGHTA and CDR2 as FQGNSA, both from the germline V gene. This clonotype was seen at least ten times. Its antigen is still unknown. Base qualities are not provided; no much larger clone lies one nucleotide away. The method was RT-PCR. The instrument given in TCRdb is Illumina MiSeq. TCRdb reworked the public reads: Q25 trimming with fastp, MiXCR clone assembly, productive beta chains retained. Under each unique CDR3 protein, matching rows form one entry showing the most common genes and DNA. Across this sample there are approximately 720,000 distinct CDR3 sequences, with approximately 14% seen only once. The ten largest clonotypes hold 3.6% of the sample.

Source material: memory CD4+ T cells from blood. The sequence was collected from a female donor in good health, serving as a healthy control. The sequence joins TRBV7-2 to TRBJ1-2; no D gene call is confident. The nucleotides read TGTGCCAGCAGCTTAAGTGCGGCTAACTATGGCTACACCTTC. The resulting protein is CASSLSAANYGYTF.